Each of the 8 T cell receptor beta chains below was sequenced from the same sample in a study of neurological immune-mediated disorders. Sample time point: longitudinal time-point 3. In TCRdb, the 5' RACE reads were re-called with MiXCR into one record per CDR3 protein. The repertoire holds roughly 45,000 distinct CDR3 sequences, with 13% as singletons. Source material: PBMCs. The source is a man younger than 45 in good health.

This clonotype was observed at least ten times. This sequence joins TRBV9 and TRBJ2-7, with 10 bases that match TRBD2. V was clipped by 0 bases and J by 5 bases; unmatched bases: 11. The CDR3 runs to 17 residues. Germline lookup yields CDR1 SGDLS and CDR2 YYNGEE. The CDR3 loop reads CASSVGRTSGYGDEQYF. The DNA of the CDR3 is TGTGCCAGCAGCGTAGGCAGGACTAGCGGTTACGGGGACGAGCAGTACTTC.

Many counts were recorded for this clonotype. The rearrangement links TRBV29-1 to TRBJ2-1; 12 nucleotides align to TRBD2. J gave up 10 bases and V 8 bases, and 9 bases lay outside the gene matches. The CDR3 totals 13 residues. From germline, CDR1 is SQVTM and CDR2 ANQGSEA. The CDR3 DNA sequence: TGCAGCTCCCTAGGGGGACTAGCGGGCGAGCAGTTCTTC. Its translation: CSSLGGLAGEQFF.

The rearrangement uses TRBV7-2 and TRBJ1-5, with 9 bases aligning to TRBD1. This CDR3 is 16 amino acids long. Germline V lookup: CDR1 SGHTA, CDR2 FQGNSA. V lost 1 base to trimming and J lost 6 bases; unmatched junction nucleotides: 7. CDR3 sequence reads: CASSLGGGTGLQPQHF. The CDR3 bases are TGTGCCAGCAGCTTAGGGGGCGGGACAGGGCTTCAGCCCCAGCATTTT.

There are many counts of this clonotype. The chain links TRBV12-3 or TRBV12-4 to TRBJ2-7; 10 nucleotides line up with TRBD2. The V and J ends lost 2 bases and 4 bases, in that order; junction bases with no gene match: 2. The CDR3 runs 14 residues. CDR3 DNA sequence: TGTGCCAGCAGTTTATCTAGCGGGAGTTACGAGCAGTACTTC. Its translation: CASSLSSGSYEQYF.

The J gene is TRBJ2-1, the V gene TRBV4-1; TRBD1 matches at 12 bases. The germline gives CDR1 MGHRA, CDR2 YSYEKL. CDR3 length: 16 residues. Germline trimming cut 0 bases from V and 15 bases from J; bases unmatched to any gene: 12. This CDR3 is CASSQEPSSRDRGLFF. CDR3 in DNA: TGCGCCAGCAGCCAAGAACCCTCTTCCCGGGACAGGGGGCTGTTCTTC.

This clonotype was seen repeatedly, ten times or more. The CDR3 DNA follows: TGCGCCAGCAGCTCAGCCTCTGGGACAGCGTTAAATGAAAAACTGTTTTTT. Encoded protein: CASSSASGTALNEKLFF. The V and J genes are TRBV5-1 and TRBJ1-4; 7 positions match TRBD1. The CDR3 runs 17 residues. Germline V gene data show CDR1 as SGHRS and CDR2 as YFSETQ. Trimming at V came to 3 bases and at J to 5 bases, leaving 13 bases not matched to a gene.

This clonotype has a count of ten or more. The rearrangement links TRBV12-3 or TRBV12-4 to TRBJ2-2; D ambiguous. The V end lost 5 bases, the J end lost 4 bases, and 11 bases lay between the germline ends. The CDR3 extends over 14 amino acids. CDR3 protein: CASSSDRFTGELFF. The DNA of the CDR3 is TGTGCCAGCAGTAGCGATCGTTTCACCGGGGAGCTGTTTTTT.

This clonotype was observed at least ten times. The V gene is TRBV6-6, the J gene TRBJ2-7, with TRBD2 as a possible D gene (7 bases). The CDR3 is made up of 14 amino acids. Germline values: CDR1 MNHNY, CDR2 SVGAGI (reference sequence). Trimming shortened V by 8 bases and J by 5 bases, and 19 bases separated the two germline ends. The CDR3 DNA sequence: TGTGCCAGCCTTAGGGGGGAGGGTGGCCACGAGCAGTACTTC. Translated, it gives CASLRGEGGHEQYF.